Each of the 30 T cell receptor beta chains below was sequenced from the same sample in a study of a mutant IDH1 vaccine in newly diagnosed glioma. The table came from immunoSEQ multiplex PCR; TCRdb's copy has only in-frame clones and leaves some out. Of tens of thousands of clones in the sample, 75% to 85% were seen once. Sample time point: week 23, last vaccination. Mutant IDH1 20-mer peptide, at 300 ug, made up each vaccine dose, with topical imiquimod. These receptors lack a known antigen. This specimen was PBMCs, taken from a glioma patient whose treatment included an IDH1 peptide vaccine. Receptors originate from a man between 35 and 55 years old with glioma.

The chain couples TRBV7-2 to TRBJ2-5, with 11 bases matching TRBD2. CDR1 SGHTA and CDR2 FQGNSA come from the germline V gene. The CDR3 spans 16 residues. After removal of 1 base from V and 4 bases from J, the junction contained 5 bases not matched to a gene. The CDR3 loop is CASSLVGLAGGETQYF. The CDR3 bases are TGTGCCAGCAGCTTAGTTGGGCTAGCGGGGGGAGAGACCCAGTACTTC.

The chain uses TRBV4-1 and TRBJ2-2, with 8 positions matching TRBD1. The length of the CDR3 is 15 residues. V trimming: 4 bases; J trimming: 1 base; junction bases outside the gene matches: 2. Per germline, CDR1 MGHRA and CDR2 YSYEKL. The CDR3 sequence is CASSPRGLNTGELFF. For the CDR3, the DNA is TGCGCCAGCAGCCCCAGGGGGCTGAACACCGGGGAGCTGTTTTTT.

This clone was seen a single time. The chain joins TRBV2 to TRBJ2-1; 10 nucleotides line up with TRBD1. Germline V gene data show CDR1 as SNHLY and CDR2 as FYNNEI. The CDR3 extends over 12 amino acids. The CDR3 loop reads CGSGTGDNEQFF. The CDR3 DNA reads TGTGGCTCCGGGACAGGGGACAATGAGCAGTTCTTC.

This sequence joins TRBV30 and TRBJ2-1; perhaps TRBD1 as D (6 bases). Trimming took off 3 bases at V and 3 bases at J, with 15 bases between the two ends. The germline CDR1 and CDR2 sequences are GTSNPN and SVGIG (reference sequence). CDR3 length equals 15 residues. The CDR3 DNA follows: TGTGCCTGGAGCAGGGGATTGAAGGGCTACAATGAGCAGTTCTTC. Translating it yields CAWSRGLKGYNEQFF.

The rearrangement links TRBV2 to TRBJ1-6; perhaps TRBD1 as D (6 bases). There are 17 residues in the CDR3. CDR1 is SNHLY and CDR2 is FYNNEI in the germline V gene. Trimming took 7 bases from V and 2 from J, leaving 18 bases between them. The chain's CDR3 is CASKQMTGRAYNSPLHF. DNA of the CDR3: TGTGCCAGCAAGCAGATGACAGGACGGGCCTATAATTCACCCCTCCACTTT. Combining the CDR3 with reference TRBV2 and TRBJ1-6 gives the whole variable domain EPEVTQTPSHQVTQMGQEVILRCVPISNHLYFYWYRQILGQKVEFLVSFYNNEISEKSEIFDDQFSVERPDGSNFTLKIRSTKLEDSAMYFCASKQMTGRAYNSPLHFGNGTRLTVT.

This clone counts as large (0.1 to 1%). The chain is built from TRBV7-6 and TRBJ2-3, with D possibly being TRBD1 or TRBD2 (5 bases each). The CDR3 is 13 amino acids. Germline V gene data show CDR1 as SGHVS and CDR2 as FNYEAQ. Trimming cost V 5 bases and J 8 bases, with 14 bases left between them. The CDR3, as DNA: TGTGCCAGCAGCACCTCGCAGGGAGCTACGCAGTATTTT. Translated, it gives CASSTSQGATQYF.

The CDR3 DNA sequence: TGTGCCAGCAGCTCCACTCTGGACAGTCTCTCCTACAATGAGCAGTTCTTC. This translates into CASSSTLDSLSYNEQFF. The chain combines TRBV5-4 with TRBJ2-1; maybe TRBD1 (6 bases). The CDR3 is 17 amino acids. Germline loops: CDR1 SGHNT, CDR2 YYREEE (reference sequence). V was cut by 3 bases and J by 0 bases, with 16 bases left in between.

This chain links TRBV29-1 with TRBJ1-1; D might be TRBD1 (6 bases). The CDR3 length is 12 residues. V was clipped by 2 bases and J by 6 bases, with 10 bases between them. CDR1 and CDR2 from the germline V gene are SQVTM and ANQGSEA. In DNA, the CDR3 is TGCAGCGTTGAACAGGGGCGGGCTGAAGCTTTCTTT. Its translation: CSVEQGRAEAFF.

This clone showed up just a few times. V is TRBV5-4 and J is TRBJ2-5, with 10 bases identical to TRBD1. V dropped 7 bases and J dropped 3; count of bases not matched to a gene: 3. Germline V lookup: CDR1 SGHNT, CDR2 YYREEE (reference sequence). CDR3 length: 13 amino acids. CDR3: CASRGTGEETQYF. The CDR3 bases are TGTGCCAGCCGAGGGACAGGGGAAGAGACCCAGTACTTC.

The V call is TRBV12-5, the J call TRBJ1-2; D unclear. Between the trimmed V and J ends, which lost 1 base and 6 bases, there was a span of 12 bases. The CDR3 has 14 residues. The germline V gene encodes CDR1 LGHNT and CDR2 FRNRAP. CDR3 nucleotides: TGTGCTAGTGGTTTGGGGGTGTTGGATGATGGCTACACCTTC. Translation: CASGLGVLDDGYTF.

The CDR3 region is CASSLAGKTEAFF. CDR3 in DNA: TGTGCCAGCAGCTTAGCAGGGAAAACTGAAGCTTTCTTT. The chain is built from TRBV5-6 and TRBJ1-1; weak D call: TRBD1 (5 bases). This CDR3 is 13 amino acids long. The V end lost 2 bases, the J end lost 5 bases, and 10 bases lay between the germline ends. Germline V gene sequence: CDR1 SGHDT, CDR2 YYEEEE.

This rearrangement joins TRBV2 to TRBJ1-2; D is uncertain. This CDR3 comprises 15 residues. CDR1 SNHLY and CDR2 FYNNEI come from the germline V gene. V was shortened by 6 bases and J by 8 bases, with 22 bases between the two germline ends. The CDR3 protein is CASREASGQQRGYTF. The CDR3 DNA follows: TGTGCCAGCAGGGAGGCCTCGGGCCAGCAGAGAGGCTACACCTTC. Based on the CDR3 plus reference TRBV2 and TRBJ1-2, the full variable domain is EPEVTQTPSHQVTQMGQEVILRCVPISNHLYFYWYRQILGQKVEFLVSFYNNEISEKSEIFDDQFSVERPDGSNFTLKIRSTKLEDSAMYFCASREASGQQRGYTFGSGTRLTVV.

In DNA, the CDR3 is TGCAGCGTGGAATCCGGGCCCATAACGGGAGATACGCAGTATTTT. Its protein is CSVESGPITGDTQYF. V usage is TRBV29-1 and J usage is TRBJ2-3; no reliable D call. The CDR3 covers 15 residues. Per germline, CDR1 SQVTM and CDR2 ANQGSEA. Trimming removed 6 bases at V and 5 bases at J, with 21 bases between.

V usage is TRBV7-2 and J usage is TRBJ2-1, with 8 bases aligning to TRBD1. The CDR3 is 15 amino acids. Trimming at V came to 6 bases and at J to 1 base, leaving 5 bases not matched to a gene. Germline CDR1 is SGHTA and CDR2 is FQGNSA. CDR3 residues: CASSSWTGSYNEQFF. Here the CDR3 DNA reads TGTGCCAGCAGTTCTTGGACAGGGTCCTACAATGAGCAGTTCTTC.

The chain recombines TRBV7-8 with TRBJ1-2, with D unclear. The CDR3 length is 13 residues. V lost 0 bases to trimming and J lost 8 bases, with 10 bases between them. Germline V gene sequence: CDR1 SGHVS, CDR2 FQNEAQ. This CDR3 is CASSLAVGGGYTF. The CDR3 nucleotides read TGTGCCAGCAGCTTAGCAGTGGGTGGCGGCTACACCTTC.

J is TRBJ1-6 and V is TRBV4-2, with 7 bases identical to TRBD1. V lost 4 bases, J lost 8 bases, and 17 bases stayed unmatched. Germline CDR1 reads LGHNA; CDR2 reads YNFKEQ. This CDR3 has 18 residues. CDR3 region: CASSRGGGRKQGDSPLHF. The CDR3 nucleotides read TGTGCCAGCAGCCGAGGGGGGGGAAGGAAGCAGGGGGATTCACCCCTCCACTTT.

The gene calls are TRBV5-6 and TRBJ1-2; 9 nucleotides line up with TRBD1. The germline V gene has CDR1 SGHDT and CDR2 YYEEEE. V trimming: 4 bases; J trimming: 7 bases; junction bases outside the gene matches: 8. The CDR3 is made up of 14 amino acids. CDR3 amino acids: CASSRRDRESGYTF. CDR3 coding DNA: TGTGCCAGCAGCCGCCGGGACAGGGAAAGTGGCTACACCTTC.

V usage is TRBV7-8 and J usage is TRBJ2-7, with D perhaps being TRBD1 or TRBD2 (5 bases each). The V end lost 5 bases, the J end lost 3 bases, and 26 bases lay between the germline ends. Germline CDR1 reads SGHVS; CDR2 reads FQNEAQ. The CDR3 loop spans 18 amino acids. The CDR3 spells CASSPGTGVLGPVYEQYF. CDR3 nucleotide sequence: TGTGCCAGCAGCCCCGGGACCGGAGTGCTAGGCCCTGTCTACGAGCAGTACTTC.

The chain carries TRBV18 and TRBJ1-6; 7 bases fit TRBD1. The CDR3 runs 14 residues. V was pared by 3 bases and J by 7 bases, with 3 bases of the junction left unmatched. Germline-derived CDR1 and CDR2 are KGHSH and LQKENI. The CDR3 DNA sequence: TGTGCCAGCTCACCGTCGGACAGGAATTCACCCCTCCACTTT. This gives the protein CASSPSDRNSPLHF.

This sequence joins TRBV10-3 and TRBJ1-1, with D possibly TRBD1 on 6 matching bases. From germline, CDR1 is ENHRY and CDR2 SYGVKD. This CDR3 contains 12 residues. Trimming took off 2 bases at V and 8 bases at J, with 9 bases between the two ends. As DNA, the CDR3 is TGTGCCATCAGTGAGACCGACAGGGAAGCTTTCTTT. Amino acids: CAISETDREAFF.

This clone was seen just once. The chain carries TRBV6-1 and TRBJ1-1; D is unresolved. From germline, CDR1 is MNHNS and CDR2 SASEGT. The length of the CDR3 is 17 residues. Trimming pared 0 bases from V and 0 bases from J, leaving 14 bases between. CDR3: CASSEARGIIMNTEAFF. The CDR3 DNA reads TGTGCCAGCAGTGAAGCACGCGGTATTATTATGAACACTGAAGCTTTCTTT.

This rearrangement joins TRBV5-1 to TRBJ1-1, with 9 bases matching TRBD1. The CDR3 contains 16 residues. V lost 2 bases to trimming and J lost 4 bases; unmatched junction nucleotides: 9. The V gene's germline CDR1 is SGHRS and CDR2 YFSETQ. The CDR3 region has the DNA TGCGCCAGCAGCTTAGGGACAGGGACGAGCAGCACTGAAGCTTTCTTT. Translation: CASSLGTGTSSTEAFF.

The genes are TRBV13 and TRBJ2-3, with D perhaps TRBD1 (5 bases). Germline values: CDR1 PRHDT, CDR2 FYEKMQ (reference sequence). This CDR3 has 15 amino acids. With 1 base removed from V and 3 bases from J, the gap between germline ends came to 11 bases. CDR3 sequence: CASSLVQGGTDTQYF. CDR3 in DNA: TGTGCCAGCAGCTTAGTGCAGGGCGGAACAGATACGCAGTATTTT. Full variable domain (rest looked up from reference TRBV13 and TRBJ2-3): AAGVIQSPRHLIKEKRETATLKCYPIPRHDTVYWYQQGPGQDPQFLISFYEKMQSDKGSIPDRFSAQQFSDYHSELNMSSLELGDSALYFCASSLVQGGTDTQYFGPGTRLTVL.

The chain recombines TRBV25-1 with TRBJ2-7; D is undetermined. Trimming left V 8 bases short and J 0 bases short, with 11 bases between. The CDR3 has 13 amino acids. Germline V gene data show CDR1 as MGHDK and CDR2 as SYGVNS. CDR3 sequence: CASRVGSSYEQYF. The CDR3 bases are TGTGCCAGCCGGGTGGGAAGCTCCTACGAGCAGTACTTC.

This clone has only a few counts. The CDR3 DNA sequence: TGTGCCAGCAGCTCTGGACAGTTGAACACTGAAGCTTTCTTT. Translating gives CASSSGQLNTEAFF. The chain carries TRBV11-1 and TRBJ1-1; weak D call: TRBD1 (6 bases). Germline-derived CDR1 and CDR2 are SGHAT and FQDESV (reference sequence). The CDR3 is 14 residues long. V lost 4 bases and J 0 bases, leaving 9 bases between the germline ends.

This chain uses TRBV9 with TRBJ1-6; D remains ambiguous. Germline V gene data show CDR1 as SGDLS and CDR2 as YYNGEE. V lost 4 bases, J lost 7 bases, and 9 bases lay in between. There are 13 residues in the CDR3. For the CDR3, the DNA is TGTGCCAGCAGCCCAAGACCGAATTCACCCCTCCACTTT. It is translated as CASSPRPNSPLHF.

This clone was seen more than once but under ten times. The junction does not match germline at one end; this may be a read error. V and J are TRBV7-7 and TRBJ2-7; D is undetermined. This CDR3 is 15 amino acids long. Germline CDR1 and CDR2: SSHAT and FNYEAQ (reference sequence). This CDR3 reads CASSLDIGRSYEQYF. DNA for the CDR3: TGTGCTAGCAGCTTAGACATCGGGCGATCATACGAGCAGTACTTC.

The genes are TRBV4-1 and TRBJ2-7, with 9 bases matching TRBD1. J lost 3 bases, V lost 4 bases, and 7 bases had no gene match. CDR3 length: 15 residues. From germline, CDR1 is MGHRA and CDR2 YSYEKL. CDR3 DNA: TGCGCCAGCAGCCCAAGGGAGGGACAGGGCTACGAGCAGTACTTC. Its protein is CASSPREGQGYEQYF.

The chain links TRBV19 to TRBJ1-5; 7 positions agree with TRBD1. The CDR3 contains 15 residues. The junction had 6 bases not matched to a gene; V was cut back by 7 bases and J by 0 bases. The germline gives CDR1 LNHDA, CDR2 SQIVND (reference sequence). CDR3 coding DNA: TGTGCCAGTAAAATGGGGACAGATAGCAATCAGCCCCAGCATTTT. This gives the protein CASKMGTDSNQPQHF.

The chain uses TRBV6-1 and TRBJ1-1, with 7 bases identical to TRBD1. With V trimmed by 11 bases and J by 5 bases, 17 bases remained unmatched. CDR3 length: 15 amino acids. Germline V gene lookup returns CDR1 MNHNS and CDR2 SASEGT. CDR3 sequence (DNA): TGTGCCTCCCGGGGGGCCAGGGGGGGGTCGACTGAAGCTTTCTTT. Its protein is CASRGARGGSTEAFF.